The 13 T cell receptor beta chains in this list originate from one sample, sequenced in a study of cytomegalovirus exposure and HLA in healthy donors. In the PCR, 60 Vbeta and 13 Jbeta primers were used. The data were produced by immunoSEQ multiplex PCR, yet TCRdb's version contains in-frame clones alone and is incomplete. The data contain under 150,000 clones, around 78% of them singletons. Sequenced material: PBMCs. The receptors were gathered from a woman between 50 and 59 years old in good health and CMV-seronegative.

CDR3 protein: CASTEGGSTEAFF. The CDR3 DNA sequence: TGTGCCAGCACAGAGGGGGGGAGCACTGAAGCTTTCTTT. The genes are TRBV25-1 and TRBJ1-1; D is perhaps TRBD1 (6 bases). The germline V and J ends were trimmed by 7 bases and 4 bases, with 13 bases remaining between them. The germline V gene has CDR1 MGHDK and CDR2 SYGVNS. The CDR3 contains 13 residues. Full variable domain (remainder filled in from reference TRBV25-1 and TRBJ1-1): EADIYQTPRYLVIGTGKKITLECSQTMGHDKMYWYQQDPGMELHLIHYSYGVNSTEKGDLSSESTVSRIRTEHFPLTLESARPSHTSQYLCASTEGGSTEAFFGQGTRLTVV.

The rearrangement links TRBV7-2 to TRBJ2-6; no firm D call. The V gene's germline CDR1 is SGHTA and CDR2 FQGNSA. Trimming left V 1 base short and J 1 base short, with 8 bases between. The CDR3 is 16 amino acids. CDR3 sequence reads: CASSLDAGSGANVLTF. The CDR3 DNA reads as TGTGCCAGCAGCTTAGACGCAGGATCTGGGGCCAACGTCCTGACTTTC.

This clone showed up just a few times. The chain uses TRBV4-3 and TRBJ2-1, with 10 bases aligning to TRBD2. V was pared by 0 bases and J by 6 bases, with 11 bases of the junction left unmatched. CDR1 and CDR2 from the germline V gene are LGHNA and YSLEER. The CDR3 totals 18 residues. This chain's CDR3 is CASSQDLPGLAAINEQFF. The CDR3 nucleotides read TGCGCCAGCAGCCAAGATCTACCCGGACTAGCGGCTATCAATGAGCAGTTCTTC.

J is TRBJ2-6 and V is TRBV19, with 7 bases fitting TRBD1. This CDR3 has 14 residues. The V gene's germline CDR1 is LNHDA and CDR2 SQIVND (reference sequence). J gave up 2 bases and V 7 bases, and 2 bases lay outside the gene matches. CDR3 loop: CASTQGTGANVLTF. CDR3 coding DNA: TGTGCCAGTACACAGGGGACTGGGGCCAACGTCCTGACTTTC.

The rearrangement links TRBV7-2 to TRBJ2-3; tentatively, D is TRBD2 (6 bases). V was cut by 6 bases and J by 3 bases, with 16 bases left in between. This CDR3 spans 15 amino acids. From germline, CDR1 is SGHTA and CDR2 FQGNSA. The CDR3 DNA sequence: TGTGCCAGCAGTTTAATCAGGCTAGCGACAGATACGCAGTATTTT. Translated: CASSLIRLATDTQYF.

The chain joins TRBV19 to TRBJ2-1, with a tentative D call TRBD1 (6 bases). V shed 6 bases and J shed 15 bases, with 15 bases lying between them. Germline V gene data show CDR1 as LNHDA and CDR2 as SQIVND (reference sequence). This CDR3 is built from 11 residues. CDR3 amino acids: CASRGQSERFF. The CDR3 nucleotides are TGTGCCAGTAGAGGACAGAGCGAGAGGTTCTTC.

The chain joins TRBV5-1 to TRBJ1-4, with D possibly matching TRBD1 (5 bases). There are 16 residues in the CDR3. Germline V gene data show CDR1 as SGHRS and CDR2 as YFSETQ. V was trimmed by 5 bases and J by 5 bases, leaving 19 bases between them. CDR3 DNA: TGCGCCAGCAGGGGGCCCCTCGGGACTTCCAATGAAAAACTGTTTTTT. It is translated as CASRGPLGTSNEKLFF.

Here the CDR3 reads CASSLLQGSTDTQYF. The CDR3 nucleotides read TGCGCCAGCAGCTTGTTACAGGGGAGCACAGATACGCAGTATTTT. This sequence joins TRBV5-1 and TRBJ2-3, with 7 bases fitting TRBD1. Trimming removed 1 base from V and 0 bases from J; junction bases left unmatched: 2. CDR3 size: 15 residues. The germline CDR1 and CDR2 sequences are SGHRS and YFSETQ.

The chain carries TRBV29-1 and TRBJ2-7, with 9 bases that match TRBD1. This CDR3 comprises 12 residues. V lost 6 bases and J lost 1; bases outside the gene matches: 1. The germline gives CDR1 SQVTM, CDR2 ANQGSEA. The CDR3 nucleotides are TGCAGCGTCGGGACAGGGTCCTACGAGCAGTACTTC. Its protein product is CSVGTGSYEQYF.

The genes are TRBV12-2 and TRBJ1-2; the DNA was not used to check the table's D call, TRBD1. TRBV12-2 is assigned pseudogene status. The CDR3 runs 16 residues. This CDR3 is CASRLGPHRGPYGYTF. For the CDR3, the DNA is TGTGCAAGTCGCTTAGGCCCCCACAGGGGGCCCTATGGCTACACCTTC.

This clone was observed a handful of times. The rearrangement links TRBV6-1 to TRBJ2-7; unclear D gene. CDR3 size: 14 residues. Germline CDR1 reads MNHNS; CDR2 reads SASEGT. Deletions cut 3 bases from V and 6 bases from J, with 15 bases between. In DNA, the CDR3 is TGTGCCAGCAGTGAGGTAGAGGTTCTCTCCGAGCAGTACTTC. Protein sequence: CASSEVEVLSEQYF.

This chain uses TRBV4-3 with TRBJ2-7; D is perhaps TRBD2 (6 bases). Germline assignment: CDR1 LGHNA and CDR2 YSLEER. Trimming stripped 2 bases from V and 1 base from J, with 9 bases between. CDR3 length equals 14 residues. The CDR3 bases are TGCGCCAGCAGCCAAACACTAGCTTCCTACGAGCAGTACTTC. The encoded protein is CASSQTLASYEQYF.

Note on this clone: A read error may produce the germline difference seen at one junction end. The chain's CDR3 is CASSPRTGNEQFF. CDR3 nucleotide sequence: TGTGCTAGCAGCCCACGGACAGGGAATGAGCAGTTCTTC. This chain connects TRBV7-7 to TRBJ2-1, with 8 positions matching TRBD1. This CDR3 contains 13 residues. Germline CDR1 and CDR2: SSHAT and FNYEAQ (reference sequence).